There are many counts of the clone carrying this T cell receptor beta chain. Antigen unknown. The data stem from a study of neurological immune-mediated disorders. Looking at the study overall: Of approximately 34 multiple sclerosis patients, some 30 were relapsing-remitting and 3 secondary progressive. General study results and limits: When grouped phylogenetically, the repertoires of 18 of the 34 multiple sclerosis patients fell together in one related-CDR3 cluster, which is a possible signature. TCR clonal expansion peaked in HTLV-1-associated myelopathy patients and was lowest in multiple sclerosis patients.

TCRdb independently ran MiXCR on the 5' RACE reads; one entry per CDR3 protein. Of around 130,000 distinct CDR3 sequences listed, roughly 3.1% are singletons. CDR1 and CDR2 (germline): SEHNR, FQNEAQ (reference sequence). The V end was cut by 3 bases, the J end by 8 bases, with 7 bases between. This CDR3 region has 11 residues. The origin of this receptor is a woman in her 30s with multiple sclerosis. Input material: PBMCs. This chain links TRBV7-9 with TRBJ1-2; D unclear. CDR3 region: CASSFVNGYTF. DNA for the CDR3: TGTGCCAGCAGCTTTGTAAACGGCTACACCTTC.